The rows below give T cell receptor beta chains drawn from one sample of a study of identical twins. One entry per CDR3 protein, called by TCRdb with MiXCR from the 5' RACE reads. Of more than 650,000 distinct CDR3 sequences in the sample, less than 7% were seen once. Sequenced input: naive T cells sorted from blood. The receptors here all came from a man aged 18 to 30 in good health. Both conserved end residues are part of each CDR3. The D gene is left open where the match is weak. A clone size is listed for some rows: how often the clone was seen (once, few, many), or a class if it is expanded.

v_call: TRBV14
cdr3_length: 10
clone_size: few
j_call: TRBJ1-2
d_call: .
cdr3_aa: CARGLYGYTF
cdr3_nt: TGTGCCAGGGGACTATATGGCTACACCTTC

v_call: TRBV29-1
cdr3_length: 12
clone_size: many
j_call: TRBJ2-7
d_call: .
cdr3_aa: CSVKDSEYEQYF
cdr3_nt: TGCAGCGTTAAGGACAGCGAGTACGAGCAGTACTTC

v_call: TRBV6-1
cdr3_length: 13
clone_size: few
j_call: TRBJ2-5
d_call: TRBD1
cdr3_aa: CASSGTGSQTQYF
cdr3_nt: TGTGCCAGTTCGGGGACAGGCTCTCAGACCCAGTACTTC

v_call: TRBV10-3
cdr3_length: 15
clone_size: many
j_call: TRBJ2-1
d_call: .
cdr3_aa: CAISSRDSSYNEQFF
cdr3_nt: TGTGCCATCAGTAGCAGGGATAGCTCCTACAATGAGCAGTTCTTC

v_call: TRBV2
cdr3_length: 15
clone_size: few
j_call: TRBJ2-1
d_call: .
cdr3_aa: CASRGSGGPNNEQFF
cdr3_nt: TGTGCCAGCAGGGGATCCGGGGGGCCTAACAATGAGCAGTTCTTC

v_call: TRBV30
cdr3_length: 15
clone_size: few
j_call: TRBJ2-1
d_call: TRBD2
cdr3_aa: CAWRGPTSTGNEQFF
cdr3_nt: TGTGCCTGGAGGGGGCCGACTAGCACGGGGAATGAGCAGTTCTTC

v_call: TRBV7-2
cdr3_length: 18
clone_size: .
j_call: TRBJ2-3
d_call: TRBD2
cdr3_aa: CASRLGLAGSASTDTQYF
cdr3_nt: TGTGCCAGCAGGCTAGGGCTAGCGGGTAGCGCTAGCACAGATACGCAGTATTTT

v_call: TRBV7-7
cdr3_length: 13
clone_size: few
j_call: TRBJ2-5
d_call: .
cdr3_aa: CASSFSNQETQYF
cdr3_nt: TGTGCCAGCAGCTTCAGCAACCAAGAGACCCAGTACTTC

v_call: TRBV30
cdr3_length: 14
clone_size: .
j_call: TRBJ2-1
d_call: TRBD2
cdr3_aa: CAWSRLAGVNEQFF
cdr3_nt: TGTGCCTGGAGTAGGCTAGCGGGCGTTAATGAGCAGTTCTTC

v_call: TRBV18
cdr3_length: 15
clone_size: few
j_call: TRBJ1-2
d_call: TRBD1
cdr3_aa: CASAQAGQGSYGYTF
cdr3_nt: TGTGCCAGCGCCCAAGCGGGACAGGGTAGCTATGGCTACACCTTC

v_call: TRBV29-1
cdr3_length: 12
clone_size: many
j_call: TRBJ1-2
d_call: .
cdr3_aa: CSVGGPGDGYTF
cdr3_nt: TGCAGCGTGGGAGGGCCAGGGGATGGCTACACCTTC

v_call: TRBV7-8
cdr3_length: 19
clone_size: many
j_call: TRBJ2-2
d_call: TRBD2
cdr3_aa: CASSLEGLAGVGNTGELFF
cdr3_nt: TGTGCCAGCAGCTTAGAGGGACTAGCGGGAGTTGGTAACACCGGGGAGCTGTTTTTT

v_call: TRBV7-2
cdr3_length: 13
clone_size: many
j_call: TRBJ2-1
d_call: .
cdr3_aa: CASSYKGGNEQFF
cdr3_nt: TGTGCCAGCAGCTATAAGGGTGGGAATGAGCAGTTCTTC

v_call: TRBV6-1
cdr3_length: 14
clone_size: few
j_call: TRBJ2-7
d_call: TRBD2
cdr3_aa: CASRLAPRSYEQYF
cdr3_nt: TGTGCCAGCAGACTAGCGCCCCGTTCCTACGAGCAGTACTTC

v_call: TRBV12-3/TRBV12-4
cdr3_length: 18
clone_size: .
j_call: TRBJ2-3
d_call: TRBD2
cdr3_aa: CASSPQTGTTRSTDTQYF
cdr3_nt: TGTGCCAGCAGTCCTCAAACCGGGACTACTAGAAGCACAGATACGCAGTATTTT

v_call: TRBV7-8
cdr3_length: 13
clone_size: many
j_call: TRBJ2-1
d_call: .
cdr3_aa: CASSLDRGGEQFF
cdr3_nt: TGTGCCAGCAGCTTAGACCGCGGGGGCGAGCAGTTCTTC

v_call: TRBV10-3
cdr3_length: 16
clone_size: .
j_call: TRBJ2-7
d_call: TRBD1
cdr3_aa: CAISEMTGVYSYEQYF
cdr3_nt: TGTGCCATCAGTGAGATGACAGGGGTCTACTCCTACGAGCAGTACTTC

v_call: TRBV29-1
cdr3_length: 13
clone_size: many
j_call: TRBJ2-7
d_call: .
cdr3_aa: CSVESLGTGEQYF
cdr3_nt: TGCAGCGTTGAATCATTGGGGACGGGTGAGCAGTACTTC

v_call: TRBV11-2
cdr3_length: 14
clone_size: .
j_call: TRBJ2-7
d_call: TRBD1
cdr3_aa: CASAPGQDPYEQYF
cdr3_nt: TGTGCCAGCGCCCCGGGACAGGACCCCTACGAGCAGTACTTC

v_call: TRBV24-1
cdr3_length: 15
clone_size: .
j_call: TRBJ2-2
d_call: .
cdr3_aa: CATGSRGSNTGELFF
cdr3_nt: TGTGCCACCGGATCCAGGGGCAGCAACACCGGGGAGCTGTTTTTT

v_call: TRBV6-2/TRBV6-3
cdr3_length: 16
clone_size: many
j_call: TRBJ2-6
d_call: .
cdr3_aa: CASSLSTLPRDLILTF
cdr3_nt: TGTGCCAGCAGCCTAAGCACCCTCCCTAGGGACCTCATCCTGACTTTC

v_call: TRBV12-5
cdr3_length: 16
clone_size: many
j_call: TRBJ2-2
d_call: .
cdr3_aa: CASGLTAGRNTGELFF
cdr3_nt: TGTGCTAGTGGTTTGACTGCAGGGAGGAACACCGGGGAGCTGTTTTTT

v_call: TRBV3-1
cdr3_length: 13
clone_size: few
j_call: TRBJ2-2
d_call: .
cdr3_aa: CASRLGAAGELFF
cdr3_nt: TGTGCCAGCAGACTTGGAGCCGCCGGGGAGCTGTTTTTT

v_call: TRBV20-1
cdr3_length: 15
clone_size: many
j_call: TRBJ1-4
d_call: .
cdr3_aa: CSARASKGMDEKLFF
cdr3_nt: TGCAGTGCTAGAGCGAGCAAGGGTATGGATGAAAAACTGTTTTTT

v_call: TRBV20-1
cdr3_length: 13
clone_size: many
j_call: TRBJ1-5
d_call: .
cdr3_aa: CSARGDSNQPQHF
cdr3_nt: TGCAGTGCGAGGGGGGATAGCAATCAGCCCCAGCATTTT

v_call: TRBV5-1
cdr3_length: 13
clone_size: many
j_call: TRBJ2-2
d_call: .
cdr3_aa: CASSPRIIGELFF
cdr3_nt: TGCGCCAGCAGCCCGAGAATCATCGGGGAGCTGTTTTTT

v_call: TRBV27
cdr3_length: 14
clone_size: many
j_call: TRBJ2-3
d_call: .
cdr3_aa: CASSVMHASDTQYF
cdr3_nt: TGTGCCAGCAGCGTGATGCACGCTTCAGATACGCAGTATTTT

v_call: TRBV7-9
cdr3_length: 15
clone_size: .
j_call: TRBJ1-1
d_call: .
cdr3_aa: CASSSDQGMYTEAFF
cdr3_nt: TGTGCCAGCAGCTCCGATCAGGGAATGTACACTGAAGCTTTCTTT

v_call: TRBV7-9
cdr3_length: 14
clone_size: many
j_call: TRBJ2-5
d_call: .
cdr3_aa: CASSDGQYQETQYF
cdr3_nt: TGTGCCAGCAGCGACGGACAGTACCAAGAGACCCAGTACTTC

v_call: TRBV3-1
cdr3_length: 14
clone_size: few
j_call: TRBJ1-5
d_call: .
cdr3_aa: CASSPQASNQPQHF
cdr3_nt: TGTGCCAGCAGCCCTCAGGCGAGCAATCAGCCCCAGCATTTT

v_call: TRBV29-1
cdr3_length: 14
clone_size: many
j_call: TRBJ2-1
d_call: TRBD2
cdr3_aa: CSVDAPSGGNEQFF
cdr3_nt: TGCAGCGTCGATGCCCCTAGCGGGGGTAATGAGCAGTTCTTC

v_call: TRBV6-1
cdr3_length: 13
clone_size: many
j_call: TRBJ2-5
d_call: .
cdr3_aa: CASSPLGGETQYF
cdr3_nt: TGTGCCAGCAGTCCGTTGGGGGGAGAGACCCAGTACTTC

v_call: TRBV5-1
cdr3_length: 15
clone_size: few
j_call: TRBJ2-2
d_call: TRBD1
cdr3_aa: CASNWDSPLTGELFF
cdr3_nt: TGCGCCAGCAACTGGGACAGCCCCCTCACCGGGGAGCTGTTTTTT

v_call: TRBV20-1
cdr3_length: 18
clone_size: few
j_call: TRBJ2-6
d_call: TRBD2
cdr3_aa: CSTRRLAGGPSGANVLTF
cdr3_nt: TGCAGTACTAGACGACTAGCGGGAGGACCCTCTGGGGCCAACGTCCTGACTTTC

v_call: TRBV7-2
cdr3_length: 15
clone_size: few
j_call: TRBJ2-7
d_call: TRBD2
cdr3_aa: CASSLVGTSGVEQYF
cdr3_nt: TGTGCCAGCAGCTTAGTTGGGACTAGCGGTGTCGAGCAGTACTTC

v_call: TRBV19
cdr3_length: 16
clone_size: .
j_call: TRBJ2-1
d_call: TRBD2
cdr3_aa: CASTRTSGPAYNEQFF
cdr3_nt: TGTGCCAGTACCAGGACTAGCGGGCCCGCCTACAATGAGCAGTTCTTC

v_call: TRBV5-5
cdr3_length: 15
clone_size: many
j_call: TRBJ2-1
d_call: .
cdr3_aa: CASTPWSGAYNEQFF
cdr3_nt: TGTGCCAGCACCCCTTGGTCGGGGGCCTACAATGAGCAGTTCTTC

v_call: TRBV5-1
cdr3_length: 11
clone_size: many
j_call: TRBJ2-4
d_call: .
cdr3_aa: CASSLGPEKYF
cdr3_nt: TGCGCCAGCAGCTTGGGTCCGGAGAAGTACTTC

v_call: TRBV14
cdr3_length: 17
clone_size: few
j_call: TRBJ1-4
d_call: .
cdr3_aa: CASSQHPAGATNEKLFF
cdr3_nt: TGTGCCAGCAGCCAGCATCCGGCGGGGGCAACTAATGAAAAACTGTTTTTT

v_call: TRBV5-1
cdr3_length: 18
clone_size: .
j_call: TRBJ2-3
d_call: TRBD2
cdr3_aa: CASSQRDASGSSTDTQYF
cdr3_nt: TGCGCCAGCAGCCAAAGAGATGCTAGCGGGAGTAGCACAGATACGCAGTATTTT

v_call: TRBV20-1
cdr3_length: 13
clone_size: many
j_call: TRBJ2-3
d_call: TRBD2
cdr3_aa: CSASGRDTDTQYF
cdr3_nt: TGCAGTGCTAGCGGGAGGGACACAGATACGCAGTATTTT

v_call: TRBV4-3
cdr3_length: 18
clone_size: many
j_call: TRBJ2-6
d_call: .
cdr3_aa: CASSQDRLAYSGANVLTF
cdr3_nt: TGCGCCAGCAGCCAAGATCGGTTAGCTTACTCTGGGGCCAACGTCCTGACTTTC

v_call: TRBV7-2
cdr3_length: 16
clone_size: .
j_call: TRBJ2-3
d_call: TRBD1
cdr3_aa: CASSPSRDRAGDTQYF
cdr3_nt: TGTGCCAGCAGCCCCAGCCGGGACAGGGCGGGTGATACGCAGTATTTT

v_call: TRBV12-3/TRBV12-4
cdr3_length: 13
clone_size: many
j_call: TRBJ1-1
d_call: .
cdr3_aa: CASSITMNTEAFF
cdr3_nt: TGTGCCAGCAGTATTACTATGAACACTGAAGCTTTCTTT

v_call: TRBV7-9
cdr3_length: 16
clone_size: many
j_call: TRBJ2-7
d_call: .
cdr3_aa: CASSQMGLGTAGEQYF
cdr3_nt: TGTGCCAGCAGCCAAATGGGCTTAGGGACCGCGGGTGAGCAGTACTTC